The rows below give T cell receptor beta chains drawn from one sample of a study of T cells in Graves' hyperthyroidism and ophthalmopathy. TCRdb fed the multiplex PCR reads into MiXCR, producing one record per CDR3 protein. Of about 480,000 distinct CDR3 sequences listed, approximately 25% were seen once; the top ten hold 11%. The specimen was blood. These receptors all come from a woman aged 25 to 39 with Graves' ophthalmopathy. Both conserved end residues are part of each CDR3. The D gene is left open where the match is weak. Only some rows state a clone size, as once, few, many or a class for expanded clones.

J gene,D gene,clone size,V gene,CDR3 protein,CDR3 DNA
TRBJ1-2,-,many,TRBV6-1,CASSESGYGGRDLGYTF,TGTGCCAGCAGTGAATCCGGGTATGGGGGGCGCGATCTTGGCTACACCTTC
TRBJ2-7,TRBD1,-,TRBV6-2/TRBV6-3,CASSGLGQELLEQYF,TGTGCCAGCAGTGGCCTTGGACAGGAACTTCTCGAGCAGTACTTC
TRBJ1-1,-,many,TRBV7-8,CASSLALYGEAFF,TGTGCCAGCAGCTTAGCGCTCTATGGTGAAGCTTTCTTT
TRBJ2-7,TRBD2,many,TRBV7-2,CASSLASGGAIYEQYF,TGTGCCAGCAGCTTAGCTAGCGGGGGGGCGATTTACGAGCAGTACTTC
TRBJ1-1,-,many,TRBV7-8,CASSLPIQGTEAFF,TGTGCCAGCAGCTTACCCATACAGGGAACTGAAGCTTTCTTT
TRBJ1-5,TRBD1,many,TRBV6-2/TRBV6-3,CASSRTRQGVYSNQPQHF,TGTGCCAGCAGCCGAACCAGACAGGGCGTCTATAGCAATCAGCCCCAGCATTTT
TRBJ1-3,TRBD1,once,TRBV12-3/TRBV12-4,CASRLLTGAGNTIYF,TGTGCCAGCAGGCTACTAACAGGGGCTGGAAACACCATATATTTT
TRBJ2-2,-,few,TRBV6-2/TRBV6-3,CASSYTDNPNTGELFF,TGTGCCAGCAGTTACACCGACAATCCGAACACCGGGGAGCTGTTTTTT
TRBJ2-2,-,many,TRBV6-5,CASSYTGQYTGELFF,TGTGCCAGCAGTTACACAGGACAATACACCGGGGAGCTGTTTTTT
TRBJ1-5,-,-,TRBV6-1,CASRSRVNQPQHF,TGTGCCAGCAGGAGTAGGGTCAATCAGCCCCAGCATTTT
TRBJ2-7,-,few,TRBV10-3,CAISESQGPTYEQYF,TGTGCCATCAGTGAGTCGCAGGGACCCACCTACGAGCAGTACTTC
TRBJ1-2,-,-,TRBV6-1,CASKPGVANYGYTF,TGTGCCAGCAAACCAGGGGTAGCTAACTATGGCTACACCTTC
TRBJ1-2,-,many,TRBV6-4,CASSDTGTDGYTF,TGTGCCAGCAGTGACACGGGAACGGATGGCTACACCTTC
TRBJ1-5,TRBD1,-,TRBV28,CASSLSGTGGNQPQHF,TGTGCCAGCAGTTTATCCGGGACAGGGGGCAATCAGCCCCAGCATTTT
TRBJ2-6,-,many,TRBV20-1,CSASPGQGGFSGANVLTF,TGCAGTGCTAGTCCCGGACAGGGAGGGTTTTCTGGGGCCAACGTCCTGACTTTC
TRBJ2-3,TRBD2,-,TRBV6-1,CASKSGGAFTDTQYF,TGTGCCAGCAAAAGCGGGGGGGCATTCACAGATACGCAGTATTTT
TRBJ2-7,-,many,TRBV7-9,CASSLNREGYEQYF,TGTGCCAGCAGCCTCAACAGGGAGGGCTACGAGCAGTACTTC
TRBJ2-7,TRBD2,many,TRBV12-3/TRBV12-4,CASSFRVAGRYEQYF,TGTGCCAGCAGTTTCAGGGTAGCGGGGAGGTACGAGCAGTACTTC
TRBJ1-5,-,many,TRBV19,CASSIGEWNQPQHF,TGTGCCAGTAGTATTGGGGAATGGAATCAGCCCCAGCATTTT